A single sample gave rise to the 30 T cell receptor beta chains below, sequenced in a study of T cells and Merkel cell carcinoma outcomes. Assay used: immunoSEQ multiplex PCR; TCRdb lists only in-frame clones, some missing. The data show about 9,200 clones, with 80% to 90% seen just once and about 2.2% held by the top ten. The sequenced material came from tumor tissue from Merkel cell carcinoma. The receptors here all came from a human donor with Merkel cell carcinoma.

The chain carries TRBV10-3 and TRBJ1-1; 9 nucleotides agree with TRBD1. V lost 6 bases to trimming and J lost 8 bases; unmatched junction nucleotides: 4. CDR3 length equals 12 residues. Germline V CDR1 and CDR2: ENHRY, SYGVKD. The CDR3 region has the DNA TGTGCCATCAGAAAAGACAGGGGGGAAGCTTTCTTT. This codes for CAIRKDRGEAFF.

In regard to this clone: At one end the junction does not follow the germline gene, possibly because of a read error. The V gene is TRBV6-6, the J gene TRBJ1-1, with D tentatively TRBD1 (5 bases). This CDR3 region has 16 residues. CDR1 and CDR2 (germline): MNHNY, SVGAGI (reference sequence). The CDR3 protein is CASSYEGPRMNTEVFF. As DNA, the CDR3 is TGTGCCAGCAGTTACGAGGGGCCCAGGATGAACACTGAAGTTTTCTTT.

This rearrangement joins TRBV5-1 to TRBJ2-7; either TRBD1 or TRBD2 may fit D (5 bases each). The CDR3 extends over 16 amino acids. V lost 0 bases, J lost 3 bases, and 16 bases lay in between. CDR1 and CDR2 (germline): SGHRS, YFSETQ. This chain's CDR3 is CASSLDPGTDVYEQYF. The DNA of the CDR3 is TGCGCCAGCAGCTTGGACCCCGGGACCGACGTCTACGAGCAGTACTTC.

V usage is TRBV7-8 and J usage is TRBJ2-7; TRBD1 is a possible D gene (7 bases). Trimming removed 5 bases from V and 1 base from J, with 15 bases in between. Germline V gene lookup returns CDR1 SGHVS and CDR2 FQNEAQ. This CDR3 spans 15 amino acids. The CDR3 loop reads CASSIGGTVSYEQYF. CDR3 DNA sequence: TGTGCCAGCAGCATAGGAGGGACAGTTTCCTACGAGCAGTACTTC.

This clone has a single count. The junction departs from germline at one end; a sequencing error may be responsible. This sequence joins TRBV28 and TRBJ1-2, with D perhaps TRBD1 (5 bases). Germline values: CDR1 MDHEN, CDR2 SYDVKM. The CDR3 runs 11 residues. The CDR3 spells CASSLARGFSF. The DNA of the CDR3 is TGTGCCAGCAGTTTGGCCCGGGGGTTCTCCTTC.

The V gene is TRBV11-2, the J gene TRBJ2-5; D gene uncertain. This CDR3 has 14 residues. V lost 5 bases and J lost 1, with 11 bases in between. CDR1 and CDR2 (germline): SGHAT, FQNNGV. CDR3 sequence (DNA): TGTGCCAGCAGCCCCCCGATAGGCCAAGAGACCCAGTACTTC. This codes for CASSPPIGQETQYF.

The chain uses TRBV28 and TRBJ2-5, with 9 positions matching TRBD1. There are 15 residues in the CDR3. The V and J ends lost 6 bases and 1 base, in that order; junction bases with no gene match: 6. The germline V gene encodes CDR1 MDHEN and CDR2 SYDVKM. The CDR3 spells CASRSPGQGQETQYF. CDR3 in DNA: TGTGCCAGCAGGTCTCCGGGACAGGGCCAAGAGACCCAGTACTTC.

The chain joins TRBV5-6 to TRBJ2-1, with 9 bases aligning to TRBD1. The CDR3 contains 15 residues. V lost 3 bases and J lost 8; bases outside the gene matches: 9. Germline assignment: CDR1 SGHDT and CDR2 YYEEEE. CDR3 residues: CASSSTGGTIYEQFF. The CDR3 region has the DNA TGTGCCAGCAGCTCTACAGGGGGCACAATCTATGAGCAGTTCTTC.

The CDR3 DNA reads as TGTGCCAGCTCGACAGGGTTCACCGGGGAGCTGTTTTTT. Amino acids: CASSTGFTGELFF. The rearrangement links TRBV18 to TRBJ2-2; 7 positions agree with TRBD1. Germline values: CDR1 KGHSH, CDR2 LQKENI. The CDR3 extends over 13 amino acids. The V and J ends lost 6 bases and 4 bases, in that order; junction bases with no gene match: 2.

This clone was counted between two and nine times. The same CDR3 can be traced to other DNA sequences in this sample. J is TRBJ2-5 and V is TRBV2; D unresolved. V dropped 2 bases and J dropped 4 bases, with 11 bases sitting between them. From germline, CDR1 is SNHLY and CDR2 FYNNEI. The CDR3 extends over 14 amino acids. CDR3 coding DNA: TGTGCCAGCAGTGAAACTGGGGTCCGAGAGACCCAGTACTTC. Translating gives CASSETGVRETQYF.

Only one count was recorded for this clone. The CDR3 region has the DNA TGTGCCAGCTCCGGGGTGTTTGAGACCCAGTACTTC. Translation gives CASSGVFETQYF. This chain links TRBV2 with TRBJ2-5; a possible D gene is TRBD2 (5 bases). In germline, CDR1 is SNHLY, CDR2 FYNNEI. This CDR3 contains 12 residues. V was trimmed by 8 bases and J by 5 bases, leaving 12 bases between them. The variable domain in full, completed from reference TRBV2 and TRBJ2-5, reads EPEVTQTPSHQVTQMGQEVILRCVPISNHLYFYWYRQILGQKVEFLVSFYNNEISEKSEIFDDQFSVERPDGSNFTLKIRSTKLEDSAMYFCASSGVFETQYFGPGTRLLVL.

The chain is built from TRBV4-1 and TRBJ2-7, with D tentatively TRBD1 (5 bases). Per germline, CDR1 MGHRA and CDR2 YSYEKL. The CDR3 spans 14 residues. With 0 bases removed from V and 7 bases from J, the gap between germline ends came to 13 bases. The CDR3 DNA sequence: TGCGCCAGCAGCCAAGATGAGACCTCAGGGGAGCAGTACTTC. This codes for CASSQDETSGEQYF.

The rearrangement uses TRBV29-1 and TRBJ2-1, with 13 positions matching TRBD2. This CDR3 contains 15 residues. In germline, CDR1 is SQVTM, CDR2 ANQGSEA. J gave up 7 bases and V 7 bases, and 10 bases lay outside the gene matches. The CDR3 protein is CSGRLAGGRVNEQFF. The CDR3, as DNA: TGCAGCGGTCGACTAGCGGGGGGTAGGGTGAATGAGCAGTTCTTC.

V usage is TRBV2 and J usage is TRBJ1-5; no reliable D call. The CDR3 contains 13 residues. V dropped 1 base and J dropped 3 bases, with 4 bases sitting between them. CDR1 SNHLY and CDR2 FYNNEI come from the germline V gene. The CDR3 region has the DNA TGTGCCAGCAGTGAAGTCACCAATCAGCCCCAGCATTTT. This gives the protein CASSEVTNQPQHF. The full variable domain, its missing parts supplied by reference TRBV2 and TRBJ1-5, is EPEVTQTPSHQVTQMGQEVILRCVPISNHLYFYWYRQILGQKVEFLVSFYNNEISEKSEIFDDQFSVERPDGSNFTLKIRSTKLEDSAMYFCASSEVTNQPQHFGDGTRLSIL.

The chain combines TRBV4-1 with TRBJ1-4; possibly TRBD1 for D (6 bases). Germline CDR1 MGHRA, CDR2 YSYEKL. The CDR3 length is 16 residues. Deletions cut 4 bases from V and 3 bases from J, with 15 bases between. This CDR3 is CASSRTGAGANEKLFF. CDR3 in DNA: TGCGCCAGCAGCCGGACGGGGGCAGGGGCTAATGAAAAACTGTTTTTT.

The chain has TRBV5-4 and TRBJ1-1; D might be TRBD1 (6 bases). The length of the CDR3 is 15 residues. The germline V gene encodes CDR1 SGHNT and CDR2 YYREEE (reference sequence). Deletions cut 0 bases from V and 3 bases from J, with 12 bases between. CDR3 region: CASSLGGGGYTEAFF. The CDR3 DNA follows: TGTGCCAGCAGCTTGGGGGGAGGGGGATACACTGAAGCTTTCTTT.

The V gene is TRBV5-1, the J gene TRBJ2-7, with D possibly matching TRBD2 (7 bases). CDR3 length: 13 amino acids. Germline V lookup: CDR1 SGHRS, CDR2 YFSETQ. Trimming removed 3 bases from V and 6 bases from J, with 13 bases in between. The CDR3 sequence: CASSSSGGTEQYF. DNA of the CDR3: TGCGCCAGCAGCTCGTCGGGGGGCACCGAGCAGTACTTC.

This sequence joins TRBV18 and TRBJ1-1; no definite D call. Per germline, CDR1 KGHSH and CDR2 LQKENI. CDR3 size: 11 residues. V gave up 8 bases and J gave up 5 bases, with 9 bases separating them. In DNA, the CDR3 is TGTGCCAGCCTTCGGGAAACTGAAGCTTTCTTT. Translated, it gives CASLRETEAFF.

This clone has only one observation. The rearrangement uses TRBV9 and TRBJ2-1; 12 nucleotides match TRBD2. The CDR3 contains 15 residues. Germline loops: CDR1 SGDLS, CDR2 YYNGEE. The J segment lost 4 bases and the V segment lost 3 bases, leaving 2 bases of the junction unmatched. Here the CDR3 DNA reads TGTGCCAGCAGCGCCGGGACTAGCGGGTACAATGAGCAGTTCTTC. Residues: CASSAGTSGYNEQFF.

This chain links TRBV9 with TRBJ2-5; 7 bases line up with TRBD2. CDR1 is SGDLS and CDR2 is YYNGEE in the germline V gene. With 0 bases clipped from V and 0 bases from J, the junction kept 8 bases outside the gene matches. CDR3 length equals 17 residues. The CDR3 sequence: CASSVGGLRGYQETQYF. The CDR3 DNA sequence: TGTGCCAGCAGCGTAGGGGGGTTGCGGGGGTACCAAGAGACCCAGTACTTC.

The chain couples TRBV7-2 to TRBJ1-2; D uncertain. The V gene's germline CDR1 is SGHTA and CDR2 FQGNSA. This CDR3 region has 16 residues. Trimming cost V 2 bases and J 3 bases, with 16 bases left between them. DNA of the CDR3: TGTGCCAGCAGCTTATACGGCGGGGAGCCATACTATGGCTACACCTTC. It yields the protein CASSLYGGEPYYGYTF.

In DNA form, the CDR3 reads TGTGCCAGCAGCTTGGAAGGACAGTCCAATGAGCAGTTCTTC. As protein: CASSLEGQSNEQFF. The J gene is TRBJ2-1, the V gene TRBV7-9; a weak D match, TRBD1 (6 bases). The germline V gene encodes CDR1 SEHNR and CDR2 FQNEAQ (reference sequence). Trimming stripped 3 bases from V and 6 bases from J, with 12 bases between. CDR3 size: 14 residues. The full variable domain, completed using reference TRBV7-9 and TRBJ2-1, is DTGVSQNPRHKITKRGQNVTFRCDPISEHNRLYWYRQTLGQGPEFLTYFQNEAQLEKSRLLSDRFSAERPKGSFSTLEIQRTEQGDSAMYLCASSLEGQSNEQFFGPGTRLTVL.

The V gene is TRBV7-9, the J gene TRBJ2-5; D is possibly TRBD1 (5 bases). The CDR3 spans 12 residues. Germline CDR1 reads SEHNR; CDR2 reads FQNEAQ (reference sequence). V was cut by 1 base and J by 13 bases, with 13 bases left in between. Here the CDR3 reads CASSLEGVSAYF. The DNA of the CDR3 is TGTGCCAGCAGCTTAGAAGGGGTATCGGCGTACTTC.

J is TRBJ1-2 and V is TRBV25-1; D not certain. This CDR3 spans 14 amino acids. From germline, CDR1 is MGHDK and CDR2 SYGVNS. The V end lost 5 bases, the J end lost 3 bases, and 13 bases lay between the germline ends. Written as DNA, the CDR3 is TGTGCCAGCAGTCCAACCACCCCTTACTATGGCTACACCTTC. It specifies CASSPTTPYYGYTF.

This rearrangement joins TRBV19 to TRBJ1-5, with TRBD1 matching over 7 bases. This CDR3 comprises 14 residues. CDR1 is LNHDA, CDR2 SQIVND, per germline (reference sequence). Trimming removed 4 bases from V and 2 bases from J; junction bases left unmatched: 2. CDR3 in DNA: TGTGCCAGTAGTACCGGGACAGGCAATCAGCCCCAGCATTTT. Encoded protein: CASSTGTGNQPQHF.

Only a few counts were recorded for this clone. The CDR3 region has the DNA TGTGCCAGCAGCCCGTTTTCGGGGGGGATAGATACGCAGTATTTT. Its protein product is CASSPFSGGIDTQYF. V is TRBV7-6 and J is TRBJ2-3, with TRBD2 matching 8 bases. Germline V gene sequence: CDR1 SGHVS, CDR2 FNYEAQ. V shed 5 bases and J 5 bases; nucleotides not matched to a gene: 9. This CDR3 has 15 amino acids.

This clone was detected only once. The CDR3 protein is CASSNGAGTEAFF. CDR3 sequence (DNA): TGTGCCAGCAGCAATGGGGCGGGCACTGAAGCTTTCTTT. The rearrangement joins TRBV11-3 to TRBJ1-1; perhaps TRBD1 as D (5 bases). CDR1 SGHNT and CDR2 YENEEA come from the germline V gene. The CDR3 loop spans 13 amino acids. Trimming removed 5 bases at V and 4 bases at J, with 11 bases between. The whole variable domain, remainder taken from reference TRBV11-3 and TRBJ1-1, is EAGVVQSPRYKIIEKKQPVAFWCNPISGHNTLYWYLQNLGQGPELLIRYENEEAVDDSQLPKDRFSAERLKGVDSTLKIQPAELGDSAVYLCASSNGAGTEAFFGQGTRLTVV.

The CDR3 nucleotides read TGTGCCAGCAGCCGGGCCTCAGAGACCCAGTACTTC. It codes for CASSRASETQYF. The V call is TRBV7-9, the J call TRBJ2-5; D gene ambiguous. Per germline, CDR1 SEHNR and CDR2 FQNEAQ (reference sequence). CDR3 length: 12 residues. The V gene lost 5 bases and the J gene lost 4 bases, with 8 bases spanning the gap.

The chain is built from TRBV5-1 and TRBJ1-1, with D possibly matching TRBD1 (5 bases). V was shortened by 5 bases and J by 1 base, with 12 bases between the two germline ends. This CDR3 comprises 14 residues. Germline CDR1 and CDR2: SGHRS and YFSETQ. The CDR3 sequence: CASRNQGGNTEAFF. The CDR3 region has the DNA TGCGCCAGCAGGAATCAGGGCGGGAACACTGAAGCTTTCTTT.

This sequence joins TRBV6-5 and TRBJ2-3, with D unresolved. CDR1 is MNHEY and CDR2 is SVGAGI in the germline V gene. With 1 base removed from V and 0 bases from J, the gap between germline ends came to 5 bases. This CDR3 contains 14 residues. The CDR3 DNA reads TGTGCCAGCAGTTACTTAGATAGCACAGATACGCAGTATTTT. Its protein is CASSYLDSTDTQYF.